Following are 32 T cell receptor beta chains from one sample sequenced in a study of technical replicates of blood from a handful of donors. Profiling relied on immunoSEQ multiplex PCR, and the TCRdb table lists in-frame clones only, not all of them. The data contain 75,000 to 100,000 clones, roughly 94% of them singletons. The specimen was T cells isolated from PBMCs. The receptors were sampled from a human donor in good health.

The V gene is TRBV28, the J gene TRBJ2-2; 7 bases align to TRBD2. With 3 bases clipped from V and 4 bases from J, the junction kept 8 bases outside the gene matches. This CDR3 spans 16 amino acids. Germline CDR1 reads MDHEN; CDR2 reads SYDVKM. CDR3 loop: CASSFLREVSTGELFF. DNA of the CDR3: TGTGCCAGCAGTTTTTTACGGGAGGTTTCCACCGGGGAGCTGTTTTTT. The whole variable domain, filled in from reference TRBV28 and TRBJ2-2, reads DVKVTQSSRYLVKRTGEKVFLECVQDMDHENMFWYRQDPGLGLRLIYFSYDVKMKEKGDIPEGYSVSREKKERFSLILESASTNQTSMYLCASSFLREVSTGELFFGEGSRLTVL.

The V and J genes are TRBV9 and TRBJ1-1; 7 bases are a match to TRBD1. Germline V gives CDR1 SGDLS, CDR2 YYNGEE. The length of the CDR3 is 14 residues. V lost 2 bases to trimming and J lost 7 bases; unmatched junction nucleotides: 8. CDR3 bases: TGTGCCAGCAGCGTTTCCGGGACAGCTTTTGAAGCTTTCTTT. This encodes CASSVSGTAFEAFF.

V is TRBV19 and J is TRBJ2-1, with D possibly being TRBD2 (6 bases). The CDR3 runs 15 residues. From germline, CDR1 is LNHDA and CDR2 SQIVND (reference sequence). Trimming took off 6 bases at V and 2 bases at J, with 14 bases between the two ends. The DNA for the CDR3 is TGTGCCAGTAGGGGCGGCGGAGGGCCCTACAATGAGCAGTTCTTC. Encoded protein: CASRGGGGPYNEQFF.

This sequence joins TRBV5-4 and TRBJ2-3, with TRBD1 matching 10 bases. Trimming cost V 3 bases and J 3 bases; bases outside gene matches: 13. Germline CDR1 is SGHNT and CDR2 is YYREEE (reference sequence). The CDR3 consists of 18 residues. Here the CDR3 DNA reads TGTGCCAGCAGCTATCTCAAATCGACAGGGGGCGCAACAGATACGCAGTATTTT. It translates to CASSYLKSTGGATDTQYF. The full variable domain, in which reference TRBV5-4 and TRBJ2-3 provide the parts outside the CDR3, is ETGVTQSPTHLIKTRGQQVTLRCSSQSGHNTVSWYQQALGQGPQFIFQYYREEENGRGNFPPRFSGLQFPNYSSELNVNALELDDSALYLCASSYLKSTGGATDTQYFGPGTRLTVL.

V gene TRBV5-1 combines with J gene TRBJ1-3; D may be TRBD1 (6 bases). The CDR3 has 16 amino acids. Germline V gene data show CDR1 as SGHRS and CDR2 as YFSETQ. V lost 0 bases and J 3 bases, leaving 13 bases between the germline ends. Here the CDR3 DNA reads TGCGCCAGCAGCTTGGATACAGGGAGTGTTGGAAACACCATATATTTT. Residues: CASSLDTGSVGNTIYF.

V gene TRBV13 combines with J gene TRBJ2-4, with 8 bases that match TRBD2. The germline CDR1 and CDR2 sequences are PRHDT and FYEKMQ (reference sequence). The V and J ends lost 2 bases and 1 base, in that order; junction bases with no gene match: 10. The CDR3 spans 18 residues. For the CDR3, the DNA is TGTGCCAGCAGCTTATATCCGGGGGGGAGAACTGCCAAAAACATTCAGTACTTC. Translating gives CASSLYPGGRTAKNIQYF.

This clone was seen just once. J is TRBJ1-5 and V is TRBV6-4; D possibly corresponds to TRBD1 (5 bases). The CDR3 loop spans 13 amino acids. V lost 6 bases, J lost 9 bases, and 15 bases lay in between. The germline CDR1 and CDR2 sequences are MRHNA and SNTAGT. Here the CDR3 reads CASSSGGGGPQHF. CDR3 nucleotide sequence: TGTGCCAGCAGCTCGGGTGGGGGAGGGCCCCAGCATTTT.

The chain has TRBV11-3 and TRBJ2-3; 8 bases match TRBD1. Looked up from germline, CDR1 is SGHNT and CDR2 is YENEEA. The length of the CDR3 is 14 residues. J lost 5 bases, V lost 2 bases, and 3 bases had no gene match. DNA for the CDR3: TGTGCCAGCAGCTTACAGGGGGCGCTAGATACGCAGTATTTT. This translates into CASSLQGALDTQYF.

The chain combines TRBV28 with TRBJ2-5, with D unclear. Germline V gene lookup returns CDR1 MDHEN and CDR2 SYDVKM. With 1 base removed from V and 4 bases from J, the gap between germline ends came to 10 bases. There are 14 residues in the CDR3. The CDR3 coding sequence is TGTGCCAGCAGTTTATCGAGAAGTGTAGAGACCCAGTACTTC. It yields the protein CASSLSRSVETQYF.

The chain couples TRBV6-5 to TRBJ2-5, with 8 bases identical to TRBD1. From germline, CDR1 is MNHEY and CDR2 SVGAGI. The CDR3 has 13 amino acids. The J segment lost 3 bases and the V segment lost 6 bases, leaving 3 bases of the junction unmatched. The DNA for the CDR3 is TGTGCCAGCAGGACAGGGGAGGAAGAGACCCAGTACTTC. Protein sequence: CASRTGEEETQYF.

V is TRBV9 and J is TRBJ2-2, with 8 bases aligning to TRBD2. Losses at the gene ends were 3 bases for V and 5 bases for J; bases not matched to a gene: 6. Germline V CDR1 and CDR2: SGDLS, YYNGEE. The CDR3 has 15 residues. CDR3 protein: CASSGGTRPTGELFF. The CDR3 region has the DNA TGTGCCAGCAGCGGAGGGACTAGACCAACCGGGGAGCTGTTTTTT.

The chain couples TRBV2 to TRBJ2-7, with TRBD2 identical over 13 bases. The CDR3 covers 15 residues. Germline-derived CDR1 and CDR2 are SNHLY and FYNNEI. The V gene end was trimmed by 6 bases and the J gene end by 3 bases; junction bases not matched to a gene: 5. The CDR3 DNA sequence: TGTGCCAGCAGGAGACTAGCGGGAGGAGTCTACGAGCAGTACTTC. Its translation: CASRRLAGGVYEQYF.

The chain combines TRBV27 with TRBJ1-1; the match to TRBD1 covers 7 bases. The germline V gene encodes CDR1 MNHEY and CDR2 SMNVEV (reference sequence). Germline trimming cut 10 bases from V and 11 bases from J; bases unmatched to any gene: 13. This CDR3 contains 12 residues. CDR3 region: CATHSPTGPAFF. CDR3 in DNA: TGTGCCACCCATTCACCGACAGGGCCCGCTTTCTTT.

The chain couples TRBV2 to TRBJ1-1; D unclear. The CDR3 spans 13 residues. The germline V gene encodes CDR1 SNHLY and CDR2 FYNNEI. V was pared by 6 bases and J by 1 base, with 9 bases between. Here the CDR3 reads CASRADPNTEAFF. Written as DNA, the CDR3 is TGTGCCAGCAGGGCGGATCCGAACACTGAAGCTTTCTTT.

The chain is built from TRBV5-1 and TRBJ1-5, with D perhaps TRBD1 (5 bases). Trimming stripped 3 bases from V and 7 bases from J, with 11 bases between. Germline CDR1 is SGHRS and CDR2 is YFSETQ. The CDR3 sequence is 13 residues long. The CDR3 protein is CASSSAGGQPQHF. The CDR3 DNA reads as TGCGCCAGCAGCTCGGCGGGGGGGCAGCCCCAGCATTTT. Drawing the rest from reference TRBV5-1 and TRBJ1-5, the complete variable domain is KAGVTQTPRYLIKTRGQQVTLSCSPISGHRSVSWYQQTPGQGLQFLFEYFSETQRNKGNFPGRFSGRQFSNSRSEMNVSTLELGDSALYLCASSSAGGQPQHFGDGTRLSIL.

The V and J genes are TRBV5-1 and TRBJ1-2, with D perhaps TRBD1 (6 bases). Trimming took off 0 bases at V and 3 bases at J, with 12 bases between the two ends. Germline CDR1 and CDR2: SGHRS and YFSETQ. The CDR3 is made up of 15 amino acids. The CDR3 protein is CASSLAKQGHYGYTF. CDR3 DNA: TGCGCCAGCAGCTTGGCCAAACAGGGCCACTATGGCTACACCTTC.

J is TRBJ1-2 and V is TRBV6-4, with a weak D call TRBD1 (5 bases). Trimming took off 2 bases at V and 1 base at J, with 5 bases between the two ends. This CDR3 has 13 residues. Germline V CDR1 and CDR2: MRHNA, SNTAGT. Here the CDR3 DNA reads TGTGCCAGCAGTGACAGGGGTAACTATGGCTACACCTTC. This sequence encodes CASSDRGNYGYTF.

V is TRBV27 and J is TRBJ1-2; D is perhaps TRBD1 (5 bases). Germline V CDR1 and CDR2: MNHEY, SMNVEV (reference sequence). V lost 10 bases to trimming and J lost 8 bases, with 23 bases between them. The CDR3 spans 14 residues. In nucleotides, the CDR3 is TGTGCCACACAATCCCCGGGGGAAGGAGGGGGCTACACCTTC. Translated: CATQSPGEGGGYTF.

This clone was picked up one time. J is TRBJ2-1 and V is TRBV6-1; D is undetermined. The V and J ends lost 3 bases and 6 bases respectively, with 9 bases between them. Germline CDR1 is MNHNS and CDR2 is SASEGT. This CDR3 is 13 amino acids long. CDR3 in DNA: TGTGCCAGCAGTGAGGGCGTTTTCAATGAGCAGTTCTTC. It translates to CASSEGVFNEQFF.

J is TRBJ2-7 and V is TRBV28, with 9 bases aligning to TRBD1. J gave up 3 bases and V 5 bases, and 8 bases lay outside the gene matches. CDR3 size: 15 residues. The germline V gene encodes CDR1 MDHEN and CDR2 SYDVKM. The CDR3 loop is CASSPVGQGSYEQYF. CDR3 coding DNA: TGTGCCAGCAGTCCTGTAGGACAGGGGAGCTACGAGCAGTACTTC.

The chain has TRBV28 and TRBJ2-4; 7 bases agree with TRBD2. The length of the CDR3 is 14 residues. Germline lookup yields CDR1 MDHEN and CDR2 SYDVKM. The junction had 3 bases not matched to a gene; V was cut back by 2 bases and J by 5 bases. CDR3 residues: CASSLTLAENIQYF. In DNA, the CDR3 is TGTGCCAGCAGTTTAACTCTAGCGGAAAACATTCAGTACTTC.

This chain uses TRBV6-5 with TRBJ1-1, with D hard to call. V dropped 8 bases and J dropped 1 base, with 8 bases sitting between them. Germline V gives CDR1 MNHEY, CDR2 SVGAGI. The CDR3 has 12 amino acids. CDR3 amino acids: CASLRQNTEAFF. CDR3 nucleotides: TGTGCCAGCCTGAGACAGAACACTGAAGCTTTCTTT.

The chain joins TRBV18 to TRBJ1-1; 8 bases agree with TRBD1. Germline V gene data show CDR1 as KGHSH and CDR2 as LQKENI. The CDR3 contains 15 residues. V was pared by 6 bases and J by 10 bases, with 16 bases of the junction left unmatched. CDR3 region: CASSSGQGRRKAAFF. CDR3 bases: TGTGCCAGCTCCTCCGGACAGGGTAGAAGGAAAGCAGCTTTCTTT.

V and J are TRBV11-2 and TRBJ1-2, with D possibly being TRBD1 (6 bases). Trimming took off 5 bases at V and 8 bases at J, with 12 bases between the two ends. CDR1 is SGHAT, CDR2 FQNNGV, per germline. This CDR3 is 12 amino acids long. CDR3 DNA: TGTGCCAGCAGCCCCACAGGGTGGGGCTACACCTTC. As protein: CASSPTGWGYTF.

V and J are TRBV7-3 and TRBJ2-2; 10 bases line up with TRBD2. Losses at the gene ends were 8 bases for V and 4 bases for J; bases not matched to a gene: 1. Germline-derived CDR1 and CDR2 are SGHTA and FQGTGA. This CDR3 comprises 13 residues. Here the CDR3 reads CASRTSGTGELFF. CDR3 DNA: TGTGCCAGCCGGACTAGCGGCACCGGGGAGCTGTTTTTT. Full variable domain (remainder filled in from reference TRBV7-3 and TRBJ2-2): GAGVSQTPSNKVTEKGKYVELRCDPISGHTALYWYRQSLGQGPEFLIYFQGTGAADDSGLPNDRFFAVRPEGSVSTLKIQRTERGDSAVYLCASRTSGTGELFFGEGSRLTVL.

The CDR3 reads CASSVGASRENEQFF. As DNA, the CDR3 is TGTGCCAGCAGCGTAGGAGCCTCTAGGGAGAATGAGCAGTTCTTC. The chain joins TRBV9 to TRBJ2-1, with D perhaps matching TRBD2 (5 bases). Germline V CDR1 and CDR2: SGDLS, YYNGEE. The V end lost 0 bases, the J end lost 7 bases, and 14 bases lay between the germline ends. This CDR3 comprises 15 residues.

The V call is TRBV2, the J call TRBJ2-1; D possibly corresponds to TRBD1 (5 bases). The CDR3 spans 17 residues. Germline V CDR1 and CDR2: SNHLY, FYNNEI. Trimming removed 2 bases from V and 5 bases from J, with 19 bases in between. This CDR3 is CASSELGVNTHNNEQFF. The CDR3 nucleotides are TGTGCCAGCAGTGAATTAGGGGTTAATACCCATAACAATGAGCAGTTCTTC.

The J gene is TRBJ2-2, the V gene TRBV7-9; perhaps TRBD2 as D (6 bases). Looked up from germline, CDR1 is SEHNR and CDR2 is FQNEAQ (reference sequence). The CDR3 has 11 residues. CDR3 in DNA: TGTTCCGGGACTGACACCGGGGAGCTGTTTTTT. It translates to CSGTDTGELFF.

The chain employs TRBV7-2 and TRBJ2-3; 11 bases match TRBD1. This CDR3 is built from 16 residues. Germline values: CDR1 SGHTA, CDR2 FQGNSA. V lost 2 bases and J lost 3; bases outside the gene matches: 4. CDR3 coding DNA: TGTGCCAGCAGCTTATCCGGACAGGGGGCAACAGATACGCAGTATTTT. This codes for CASSLSGQGATDTQYF.

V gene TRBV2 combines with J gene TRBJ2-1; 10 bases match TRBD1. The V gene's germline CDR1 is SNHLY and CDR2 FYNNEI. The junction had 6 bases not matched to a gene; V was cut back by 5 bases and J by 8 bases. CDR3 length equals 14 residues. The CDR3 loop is CASSRGQGKDEQFF. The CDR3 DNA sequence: TGTGCCAGCAGTAGGGGACAGGGGAAGGATGAGCAGTTCTTC.

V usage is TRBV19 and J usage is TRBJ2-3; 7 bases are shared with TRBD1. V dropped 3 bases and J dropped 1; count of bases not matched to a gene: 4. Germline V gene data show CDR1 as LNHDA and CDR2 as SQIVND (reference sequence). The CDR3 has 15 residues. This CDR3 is CASSIGTVGTDTQYF. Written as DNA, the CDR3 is TGTGCCAGTAGTATCGGGACAGTCGGCACAGATACGCAGTATTTT.

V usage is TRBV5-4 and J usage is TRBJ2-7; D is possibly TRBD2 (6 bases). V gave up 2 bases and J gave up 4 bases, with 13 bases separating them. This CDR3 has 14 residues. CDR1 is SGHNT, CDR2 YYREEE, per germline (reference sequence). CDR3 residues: CASSFLRDGYEQYF. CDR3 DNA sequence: TGTGCCAGCAGCTTTTTGCGGGACGGATACGAGCAGTACTTC.